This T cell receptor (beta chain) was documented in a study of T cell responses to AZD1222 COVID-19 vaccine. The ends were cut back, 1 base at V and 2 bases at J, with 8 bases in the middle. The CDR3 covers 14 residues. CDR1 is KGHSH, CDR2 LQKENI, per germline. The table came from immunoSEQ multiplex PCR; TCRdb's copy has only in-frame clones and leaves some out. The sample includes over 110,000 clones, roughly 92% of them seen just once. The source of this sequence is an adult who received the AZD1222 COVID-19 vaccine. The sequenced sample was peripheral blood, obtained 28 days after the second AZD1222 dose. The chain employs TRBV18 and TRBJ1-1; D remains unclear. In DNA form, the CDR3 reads TGTGCCAGCTCACCACAGGGCGATAACACTGAAGCTTTCTTT. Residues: CASSPQGDNTEAFF.